This T cell receptor (beta chain) came from a study of blood T cell repertoires in COVID-19. Across the study: The study counted Cohort 3 donors as recovered given two negative PCRs, clearance, or symptom resolution. Sites across the United States, Italy and Spain contributed samples from acute and convalescent COVID-19.

Clinical histories supplied by participants themselves formed the basis of cohort assignment. CDR3 length equals 14 residues. The V gene lost 1 base and the J gene lost 2 bases, with 10 bases spanning the gap. Germline lookup yields CDR1 SGHNT and CDR2 YYREEE (reference sequence). The authors' processing: Amplification of reference gene primers provided the estimated nucleated cell counts. The table came from immunoSEQ multiplex PCR; TCRdb's copy has only in-frame clones and leaves some out. V and J calls and clone size are those listed in that table; D and trimming were worked out from the DNA. The sample shows around 360,000 clones, about 87% of them seen only once.

This TCR was sampled from a middle-aged man in a cohort exposed to, infected with or recovered from COVID-19 (not recorded which). The J gene is TRBJ2-7, the V gene TRBV5-4, with D possibly TRBD1 on 5 matching bases. Sequencing input: PBMCs or T cells enriched from blood (not recorded which). CDR3 sequence (DNA): TGTGCCAGCAGCTTGTCCCAGGGTCCCTACGAGCAGTACTTC. It codes for CASSLSQGPYEQYF.